This record covers a single T cell receptor (beta chain). This entry is derived from a study of blood T cell repertoires in COVID-19. Data came from immunoSEQ multiplex PCR; TCRdb stores just in-frame clones and leaves some out. The profile shows about 250,000 clones, 84% of them singletons. V trimming: 5 bases; J trimming: 7 bases; junction bases outside the gene matches: 14. This CDR3 spans 15 amino acids. Germline CDR1 MNHEY, CDR2 SVGAGI. The sample comprised PBMCs or T cells enriched from blood (not recorded which). The clonotype originates from a man in his fifties who had recovered from COVID-19. The chain carries TRBV6-5 and TRBJ2-7; 7 bases match TRBD1. The chain's CDR3 is CASSPWGQPRQEQYF. The DNA of the CDR3 is TGTGCCAGCAGTCCCTGGGGACAGCCTCGTCAGGAGCAGTACTTC.